Below, 25 T cell receptor beta chains from the same sample are listed, as sequenced in a study of blood T cell repertoires in COVID-19. Produced via immunoSEQ multiplex PCR; TCRdb's table is partial and in-frame only. This table has 120,000 to 150,000 clones, approximately 85% appearing once. Sequences were obtained from peripheral blood. The receptors were gathered from a woman of 80 years or more with acute or convalescent COVID-19.

J is TRBJ2-1 and V is TRBV24-1; no clear D. CDR1 KGHDR and CDR2 SFDVKD come from the germline V gene. V lost 2 bases to trimming and J lost 9 bases, with 10 bases between them. The CDR3 runs to 13 residues. The CDR3 loop reads CATSDSTWSEQFF. CDR3 nucleotide sequence: TGTGCCACCAGTGATTCCACGTGGAGTGAGCAGTTCTTC.

CDR3 protein: CATSRGQGLGETQYF. Written as DNA, the CDR3 is TGTGCCACCAGCAGAGGACAGGGGCTGGGAGAGACCCAGTACTTC. The V call is TRBV15, the J call TRBJ2-5; 8 bases match TRBD1. Trimming removed 1 base from V and 4 bases from J; junction bases left unmatched: 5. Per germline, CDR1 LNHNV and CDR2 YYDKDF (reference sequence). The CDR3 covers 15 residues.

This chain connects TRBV27 to TRBJ2-1; D gene uncertain. This CDR3 region has 15 residues. V lost 3 bases to trimming and J lost 5 bases, with 14 bases between them. Germline V CDR1 and CDR2: MNHEY, SMNVEV (reference sequence). The CDR3 bases are TGTGCCAGCAGTTTTTTCCCACGTAACAACAATGAGCAGTTCTTC. Encoded protein: CASSFFPRNNNEQFF.

The chain uses TRBV27 and TRBJ2-7, with 10 bases identical to TRBD2. The germline V gene has CDR1 MNHEY and CDR2 SMNVEV (reference sequence). V was pared by 7 bases and J by 4 bases, with 10 bases of the junction left unmatched. The CDR3 runs to 15 residues. The CDR3: CASKSGGAGSYEQYF. The CDR3 DNA reads TGTGCCAGCAAAAGCGGGGGGGCCGGTTCTTACGAGCAGTACTTC.

The J gene is TRBJ2-3, the V gene TRBV5-1, with D maybe TRBD1 (5 bases). Germline values: CDR1 SGHRS, CDR2 YFSETQ. The CDR3 loop spans 17 amino acids. V was shortened by 1 base and J by 4 bases, with 19 bases between the two germline ends. The CDR3, as DNA: TGCGCCAGCAGCTTGAATAGACAAACGAAAGGGGCAGATACGCAGTATTTT. Translated: CASSLNRQTKGADTQYF.

The chain couples TRBV27 to TRBJ2-6; D call uncertain. There are 18 residues in the CDR3. Germline V lookup: CDR1 MNHEY, CDR2 SMNVEV (reference sequence). Trimming cost V 1 base and J 0 bases, with 13 bases left between them. The CDR3: CASSLFSPLFSGANVLTF. The CDR3 DNA reads as TGTGCCAGCAGTTTATTTTCCCCCCTTTTCTCTGGGGCCAACGTCCTGACTTTC.

This clone was observed a handful of times. V is TRBV7-2 and J is TRBJ1-1; D is undetermined. The germline V gene encodes CDR1 SGHTA and CDR2 FQGNSA. Between the trimmed V and J ends, which lost 1 base and 1 base, there was a span of 4 bases. This CDR3 region has 13 residues. The CDR3 loop reads CASSLVGNTEAFF. CDR3 DNA sequence: TGTGCCAGCAGCTTAGTCGGGAACACTGAAGCTTTCTTT.

The chain couples TRBV5-6 to TRBJ2-1, with TRBD1 identical over 10 bases. V shed 4 bases, J shed 10 bases, and the junction held 8 bases outside the gene matches. The CDR3 runs to 14 residues. CDR1 is SGHDT and CDR2 is YYEEEE in the germline V gene. CDR3 nucleotide sequence: TGTGCCAGCAGCGCGACAGGGGGCGGCCGGGAGCAGTTCTTC. Encoded protein: CASSATGGGREQFF.

The chain uses TRBV11-2 and TRBJ2-7; TRBD2 aligns across 9 bases. The CDR3 is 14 amino acids. Germline CDR1 is SGHAT and CDR2 is FQNNGV. Germline trimming cut 5 bases from V and 7 bases from J; bases unmatched to any gene: 9. DNA of the CDR3: TGTGCCAGCAGCAAATTAGCGGGAGTGTGGGAGCAGTACTTC. This codes for CASSKLAGVWEQYF.

The rearrangement joins TRBV19 to TRBJ1-2; D possibly corresponds to TRBD1 (5 bases). V dropped 5 bases and J dropped 1 base, with 17 bases sitting between them. The germline V gene encodes CDR1 LNHDA and CDR2 SQIVND (reference sequence). CDR3 length equals 16 residues. CDR3 DNA sequence: TGTGCCAGTAGTTCCCAGAGGAGACAGCATAACTATGGCTACACCTTC. It encodes CASSSQRRQHNYGYTF. The variable domain in full, with the rest retrieved from reference TRBV19 and TRBJ1-2, is DGGITQSPKYLFRKEGQNVTLSCEQNLNHDAMYWYRQDPGQGLRLIYYSQIVNDFQKGDIAEGYSVSREKKESFPLTVTSAQKNPTAFYLCASSSQRRQHNYGYTFGSGTRLTVV.

This chain links TRBV20-1 with TRBJ2-1, with D perhaps matching TRBD2 (6 bases). Per germline, CDR1 DFQATT and CDR2 SNEGSKA (reference sequence). This CDR3 has 11 residues. Between the trimmed V and J ends, which lost 5 bases and 9 bases, there was a span of 11 bases. CDR3 amino acids: CSAGLQFEQFF. For the CDR3, the DNA is TGCAGTGCTGGACTACAATTTGAGCAGTTCTTC.

This chain connects TRBV19 to TRBJ1-4, with a possible D match to TRBD1 (6 bases). The CDR3 loop spans 15 amino acids. V was clipped by 1 base and J by 4 bases, with 10 bases between them. In germline, CDR1 is LNHDA, CDR2 SQIVND (reference sequence). CDR3 sequence reads: CASSIGQALNEKLFF. Here the CDR3 DNA reads TGTGCCAGTAGTATAGGACAGGCACTTAATGAAAAACTGTTTTTT.

The chain is built from TRBV4-1 and TRBJ2-5; 8 bases fit TRBD1. CDR3 length: 15 amino acids. V shed 5 bases, J shed 4 bases, and the junction held 9 bases outside the gene matches. Germline CDR1 MGHRA, CDR2 YSYEKL. The CDR3 reads CASSYRTGQSETQYF. In DNA form, the CDR3 reads TGCGCCAGCAGCTACCGGACAGGGCAATCAGAGACCCAGTACTTC.

This chain links TRBV7-8 with TRBJ2-1; 10 nucleotides line up with TRBD1. The germline gives CDR1 SGHVS, CDR2 FQNEAQ. The CDR3 consists of 17 residues. The ends lost 0 bases at V and 8 bases at J; junction bases unmatched: 10. The CDR3 DNA reads as TGTGCCAGCAGCTTAGCGCGCTGGGACAGGGGTAAGCATGAGCAGTTCTTC. Protein product: CASSLARWDRGKHEQFF.

In this sample, this clone turned up a few times. The chain employs TRBV11-3 and TRBJ1-6, with unresolved D. Deletions cut 8 bases from V and 3 bases from J, with 11 bases between. The CDR3 has 14 amino acids. Germline V CDR1 and CDR2: SGHNT, YENEEA. CDR3 amino acids: CASRERFYNSPLHF. Here the CDR3 DNA reads TGTGCCAGCCGGGAACGGTTCTATAATTCACCCCTCCACTTT.

This clone was seen a few times. The chain employs TRBV5-1 and TRBJ2-7, with D maybe TRBD1 (5 bases). CDR3 length: 13 amino acids. The germline gives CDR1 SGHRS, CDR2 YFSETQ. With 2 bases removed from V and 2 bases from J, the gap between germline ends came to 8 bases. CDR3 region: CASSFTGAYEQYF. The CDR3 region has the DNA TGCGCCAGCAGCTTCACAGGTGCCTACGAGCAGTACTTC.

This clone was seen more than once but under ten times. This chain uses TRBV30 with TRBJ1-2, with D possibly matching TRBD1 (5 bases). This CDR3 comprises 13 residues. Germline V gene lookup returns CDR1 GTSNPN and CDR2 SVGIG (reference sequence). Trimming left V 0 bases short and J 6 bases short, with 11 bases between. In nucleotides, the CDR3 is TGTGCCTGGAGTGTAACGCAGGGCCATGGCTACACCTTC. Translation gives CAWSVTQGHGYTF.

The V gene is TRBV4-2, the J gene TRBJ1-1; the match to TRBD1 covers 8 bases. Germline CDR1 LGHNA, CDR2 YNFKEQ. The V gene end was trimmed by 0 bases and the J gene end by 5 bases; junction bases not matched to a gene: 14. The CDR3 sequence is 18 residues long. The CDR3 spells CASSQDSRDRGAPTEAFF. As DNA, the CDR3 is TGTGCCAGCAGCCAAGATTCCCGAGACAGGGGTGCTCCTACTGAAGCTTTCTTT.

This clone was recorded only once. The rearrangement uses TRBV6-5 and TRBJ1-2; D is unclear. Trimming shortened V by 10 bases and J by 2 bases, and 14 bases separated the two germline ends. Germline CDR1 and CDR2: MNHEY and SVGAGI. This CDR3 comprises 13 residues. CDR3 in DNA: TGTGCCACCGAGCTACCGGGGAACTATGGCTACACCTTC. Residues: CATELPGNYGYTF.

In this sample, this clone turned up a few times. This chain uses TRBV10-1 with TRBJ1-1; D is undetermined. Per the germline V gene, CDR1 is WNHNN and CDR2 is SYGVQD (reference sequence). V was pared by 2 bases and J by 4 bases, with 8 bases between. This CDR3 has 13 amino acids. The CDR3 sequence: CASSERSGTEAFF. CDR3 bases: TGCGCCAGCAGTGAGAGATCGGGCACTGAAGCTTTCTTT.

This clone was seen just once. The chain uses TRBV18 and TRBJ1-4; a weak D match, TRBD1 (5 bases). The CDR3 length is 15 residues. Trimming shortened V by 4 bases and J by 0 bases, and 9 bases separated the two germline ends. CDR1 and CDR2 (germline): KGHSH, LQKENI. The CDR3 loop is CASSRDSATNEKLFF. The CDR3 bases are TGTGCCAGCTCACGAGACAGTGCAACTAATGAAAAACTGTTTTTT.

The chain combines TRBV7-9 with TRBJ1-1; D not resolved. CDR1 SEHNR and CDR2 FQNEAQ come from the germline V gene (reference sequence). The length of the CDR3 is 14 residues. Trimming removed 1 base from V and 1 base from J, with 7 bases in between. The CDR3 loop reads CASSLGEGNTEAFF. CDR3 nucleotides: TGTGCCAGCAGCTTAGGAGAGGGGAACACTGAAGCTTTCTTT.

In regard to this clone: A read error may produce the germline difference seen at one junction end. This rearrangement joins TRBV4-2 to TRBJ2-7; D might be TRBD1 (6 bases). The CDR3 has 17 amino acids. Germline V gives CDR1 LGHNA, CDR2 YNFKEQ. CDR3 loop: CASSHTLQGTASYEQYF. CDR3 DNA sequence: TGTGCCAGCAGCCATACTCTACAGGGAACAGCCTCCTATGAGCAGTACTTC.

This clone has a count of ten or more. The chain uses TRBV11-2 and TRBJ2-5; 9 bases map to TRBD2. V trimming: 2 bases; J trimming: 5 bases; junction bases outside the gene matches: 6. The CDR3 sequence is 15 residues long. Germline V gene lookup returns CDR1 SGHAT and CDR2 FQNNGV. CDR3 nucleotides: TGTGCCAGCAGCTTACTGGCGGGAGGGAGGGAGACCCAGTACTTC. This gives the protein CASSLLAGGRETQYF.

The chain employs TRBV7-3 and TRBJ2-3; D is possibly TRBD2 (5 bases). Germline V lookup: CDR1 SGHTA, CDR2 FQGTGA. V lost 1 base, J lost 2 bases, and 10 bases lay in between. The CDR3 sequence is 15 residues long. CDR3 region: CASSLMSGNTDTQYF. The CDR3 DNA reads as TGTGCCAGCAGCTTAATGAGCGGCAACACAGATACGCAGTATTTT.